The next 28 T cell receptor beta chains were all read from a single sample in a study of kidney transplant recipient with SARS-CoV-2 infection. In TCRdb, the reads were re-called with MiXCR into one record per CDR3 protein. The sample lists under 300,000 distinct CDR3 sequences; 29% were seen once. The sequenced sample was a blood sample, obtained at baseline and on day 111 from a kidney transplant recipient. The origin of the receptors is a young adult male patient who had COVID-19 and was a kidney transplant recipient. Some T cells may possibly be graft donor cells.

This clonotype was observed many times. This sequence joins TRBV28 and TRBJ2-7; possibly TRBD1 or TRBD2 for D (5 bases each). CDR1 and CDR2 from the germline V gene are MDHEN and SYDVKM. The CDR3 contains 11 residues. V gave up 8 bases and J gave up 7 bases, with 12 bases separating them. Here the CDR3 DNA reads TGTGCCAGCGTACGGGGCTTGGAGCAGTACTTC. It yields the protein CASVRGLEQYF.

By share of the sample, this clonotype is medium-sized (0.01 to 0.1%). The rearrangement uses TRBV12-3 or TRBV12-4 and TRBJ2-5; maybe TRBD2 (5 bases). Trimming took off 0 bases at V and 11 bases at J, with 10 bases between the two ends. The CDR3 runs 12 residues. This chain's CDR3 is CASSLAAGVQYF. CDR3 DNA sequence: TGTGCCAGCAGTTTAGCCGCCGGGGTTCAGTACTTC.

As to this clonotype: This clone may be a read error of a much larger clone one base away. The V gene is TRBV5-1, the J gene TRBJ2-7; D may correspond to TRBD1 or TRBD2 (5 bases each). Trimming took off 2 bases at V and 9 bases at J, with 15 bases between the two ends. This CDR3 has 13 amino acids. Germline values: CDR1 SGHRS, CDR2 YFSETQ. The DNA for the CDR3 is TGCGCCAGCAGCTTTAGGGGTGGGAGCGGGCAGTACTTC. It codes for CASSFRGGSGQYF. Full variable domain (rest looked up from reference TRBV5-1 and TRBJ2-7): KAGVTQTPRYLIKTRGQQVTLSCSPISGHRSVSWYQQTPGQGLQFLFEYFSETQRNKGNFPGRFSGRQFSNSRSEMNVSTLELGDSALYLCASSFRGGSGQYFGPGTRLTVT.

In this sample, this clonotype turned up a few times. The chain uses TRBV20-1 and TRBJ2-3; 9 bases are shared with TRBD2. CDR1 is DFQATT, CDR2 SNEGSKA, per germline (reference sequence). V lost 8 bases and J lost 2; bases outside the gene matches: 17. The CDR3 runs to 17 residues. CDR3 region: CSPEASGAASYTDTQYF. CDR3 bases: TGCAGTCCAGAGGCTAGCGGGGCCGCGTCCTACACAGATACGCAGTATTTT.

This clonotype was seen a handful of times. The chain carries TRBV11-1 and TRBJ2-3; D gene uncertain. The germline V and J ends were trimmed by 11 bases and 0 bases, with 6 bases remaining between them. The CDR3 is 11 residues long. Germline V gene lookup returns CDR1 SGHAT and CDR2 FQDESV (reference sequence). In DNA form, the CDR3 reads TGTGCCTGTCAAAGCACAGATACGCAGTATTTT. Protein product: CACQSTDTQYF.

As for this clonotype: Being one base from a much bigger clone, this may be a read error. The chain employs TRBV20-1 and TRBJ2-2, with D perhaps assigned TRBD1 or TRBD2 (5 bases each). This CDR3 contains 16 residues. Germline V gives CDR1 DFQATT, CDR2 SNEGSKA (reference sequence). CDR3: CSAPGGGNPNTGELLF. The CDR3 DNA reads as TGCAGTGCTCCAGGTGGGGGAAATCCCAACACCGGGGAGCTGCTTTTT.

This clonotype was seen more than once but under ten times. The chain combines TRBV7-9 with TRBJ2-5, with TRBD1 matching 8 bases. The CDR3 is 17 amino acids. With V trimmed by 1 base and J by 0 bases, 7 bases remained unmatched. CDR1 and CDR2 from the germline V gene are SEHNR and FQNEAQ (reference sequence). CDR3 protein: CASSLVTADRDQETQYF. The DNA for the CDR3 is TGTGCCAGCAGCTTAGTTACGGCGGACAGGGACCAAGAGACCCAGTACTTC.

In this sample, this clonotype turned up many times. The chain combines TRBV20-1 with TRBJ2-7; no definite D call. Germline V gives CDR1 DFQATT, CDR2 SNEGSKA (reference sequence). Deletions cut 5 bases from V and 0 bases from J, with 14 bases between. CDR3 length: 14 amino acids. The CDR3 sequence: CSAYPGPSSYEQYF. CDR3 DNA: TGCAGTGCTTATCCCGGGCCTAGCTCCTACGAGCAGTACTTC.

The chain links TRBV24-1 to TRBJ2-3; TRBD2 agrees at 7 bases. CDR3 size: 14 residues. Trimming cost V 10 bases and J 5 bases; bases outside gene matches: 11. The germline V gene encodes CDR1 KGHDR and CDR2 SFDVKD. The CDR3 here is CATGGEKGRDTQYF. The DNA of the CDR3 is TGTGCCACGGGAGGGGAGAAGGGAAGAGATACGCAGTATTTT.

This clonotype was detected many times. The V call is TRBV10-3, the J call TRBJ1-1; D is uncertain. The CDR3 sequence is 11 residues long. Germline V lookup: CDR1 ENHRY, CDR2 SYGVKD. The V gene lost 3 bases and the J gene lost 8 bases, with 7 bases spanning the gap. The CDR3 reads CAISDSVEAFF. In nucleotides, the CDR3 is TGTGCCATCAGTGATTCAGTAGAAGCTTTCTTT.

This clonotype was detected many times. The chain combines TRBV20-1 with TRBJ2-2; D ambiguous. The CDR3 sequence is 14 residues long. V lost 3 bases and J lost 2, with 10 bases in between. Germline V gene lookup returns CDR1 DFQATT and CDR2 SNEGSKA (reference sequence). The CDR3 DNA sequence: TGCAGTGCTAGGGGTTTGGCAAACACCGGGGAGCTGTTTTTT. Encoded protein: CSARGLANTGELFF.

The rearrangement joins TRBV7-2 to TRBJ1-4; D unclear. The length of the CDR3 is 13 residues. Looked up from germline, CDR1 is SGHTA and CDR2 is FQGNSA. Trimming took off 5 bases at V and 4 bases at J, with 8 bases between the two ends. The DNA of the CDR3 is TGTGCCAGCAGCGAGAAATTTAATGAAAAACTGTTTTTT. It translates to CASSEKFNEKLFF.

This clonotype was observed many times. The V and J genes are TRBV29-1 and TRBJ2-1, with 7 nucleotides matching TRBD2. Germline loops: CDR1 SQVTM, CDR2 ANQGSEA. J was trimmed by 15 bases and V by 8 bases; bases with no gene match: 13. The CDR3 loop spans 11 amino acids. CDR3 residues: CSTDIGLVRFF. CDR3 coding DNA: TGCAGCACGGATATTGGACTAGTTCGGTTCTTC.

This clonotype was seen ten or more times. J is TRBJ2-7 and V is TRBV30; either TRBD1 or TRBD2 may supply D (5 bases each). Germline V gene sequence: CDR1 GTSNPN, CDR2 SVGIG (reference sequence). The CDR3 extends over 14 amino acids. V shed 4 bases and J shed 6 bases, with 19 bases lying between them. This CDR3 reads CAWKGTRGNSEQYF. In DNA form, the CDR3 reads TGTGCCTGGAAAGGGACGAGAGGGAACTCCGAGCAGTACTTC. The variable domain in full, with the rest retrieved from reference TRBV30 and TRBJ2-7, is SQTIHQWPATLVQPVGSPLSLECTVEGTSNPNLYWYRQAAGRGLQLLFYSVGIGQISSEVPQNLSASRPQDRQFILSSKKLLLSDSGFYLCAWKGTRGNSEQYFGPGTRLTVT.

Points on this clonotype: A clone one base away is much larger, so this may be a read error. The V gene is TRBV29-1, the J gene TRBJ1-1; D is possibly TRBD1 (5 bases). The germline V gene encodes CDR1 SQVTM and CDR2 ANQGSEA. CDR3 size: 12 residues. The CDR3 protein is CGVNAGDTEAFF. The CDR3 coding sequence is TGCGGCGTTAACGCGGGGGACACTGAAGCTTTCTTT.

In this sample, this clonotype turned up many times. The V call is TRBV9, the J call TRBJ2-5; D is undetermined. Trimming took 0 bases from V and 3 from J, leaving 6 bases between them. This CDR3 is built from 13 residues. Germline CDR1 reads SGDLS; CDR2 reads YYNGEE. The CDR3: CASSVGREETQYF. In DNA, the CDR3 is TGTGCCAGCAGCGTAGGACGGGAAGAGACCCAGTACTTC.

On this clonotype: A much bigger clone sits one base away, suggesting this may be a read error. V is TRBV28 and J is TRBJ2-7; TRBD2 aligns across 7 bases. The CDR3 spans 13 residues. Germline loops: CDR1 MDHEN, CDR2 SYDVKM. The junction had 10 bases not matched to a gene; V was cut back by 11 bases and J by 3 bases. CDR3 sequence reads: CAGRGRGLYEQYF. DNA for the CDR3: TGTGCCGGCCGGGGGAGGGGCCTCTACGAGCAGTACTTC.

This clonotype was seen ten or more times. This chain uses TRBV3-1 with TRBJ1-2; D not resolved. V lost 5 bases and J 4 bases, leaving 23 bases between the germline ends. The CDR3 has 17 residues. Germline loops: CDR1 LGHDT, CDR2 YNNKEL (reference sequence). CDR3 DNA: TGTGCCAGCAGCTTGTCAAACACCCTTCGAAAGACCTATGGCTACACCTTC. Its protein product is CASSLSNTLRKTYGYTF.

This clonotype has a count of ten or more. The genes are TRBV9 and TRBJ1-3; 9 nucleotides align to TRBD1. The V gene's germline CDR1 is SGDLS and CDR2 YYNGEE. The CDR3 sequence is 15 residues long. J gave up 4 bases and V 4 bases, and 6 bases lay outside the gene matches. This CDR3 reads CASSIGTGIGNTIYF. CDR3 in DNA: TGTGCCAGCAGCATCGGGACAGGGATAGGAAACACCATATATTTT.

The chain is built from TRBV29-1 and TRBJ2-2; unclear D gene. CDR1 and CDR2 from the germline V gene are SQVTM and ANQGSEA. V was cut by 7 bases and J by 4 bases, with 13 bases left in between. The CDR3 runs to 13 residues. The CDR3 DNA follows: TGCAGCGCCTCGCTGCCCGCCACCGGGGAGCTGTTTTTT. Translating it yields CSASLPATGELFF.

This clonotype occurred many times. The J gene is TRBJ1-2, the V gene TRBV7-9, with 9 bases that match TRBD1. This CDR3 spans 16 amino acids. Germline V CDR1 and CDR2: SEHNR, FQNEAQ (reference sequence). After removal of 2 bases from V and 2 bases from J, the junction contained 6 bases not matched to a gene. CDR3 sequence reads: CASSLLFGTGNYGYTF. The DNA of the CDR3 is TGTGCCAGCAGCTTATTATTCGGGACAGGGAACTATGGCTACACCTTC.

A word on this clonotype: A much larger clone is a single base away; this may be a read error. This chain joins TRBV7-2 and TRBJ2-7, with unresolved D. The CDR3 loop spans 13 amino acids. Germline lookup yields CDR1 SGHTA and CDR2 FQGNSA. CDR3 sequence: CANSFGMAYEQYF. The CDR3 DNA sequence: TGTGCCAACAGCTTCGGCATGGCCTACGAGCAGTACTTC. The full variable domain, completed using reference TRBV7-2 and TRBJ2-7, is GAGVSQSPSNKVTEKGKDVELRCDPISGHTALYWYRQSLGQGLEFLIYFQGNSAPDKSGLPSDRFSAERTGGSVSTLTIQRTQQEDSAVYLCANSFGMAYEQYFGPGTRLTVT.

This sequence joins TRBV9 and TRBJ2-7; 7 bases align to TRBD2. With 3 bases clipped from V and 4 bases from J, the junction kept 10 bases outside the gene matches. Per the germline V gene, CDR1 is SGDLS and CDR2 is YYNGEE. The length of the CDR3 is 15 residues. This CDR3 reads CASSGGRAGLYEQYF. The CDR3 nucleotides are TGTGCCAGCAGCGGCGGCCGAGCGGGATTGTACGAGCAGTACTTC.

Concerning this clonotype itself: A clone one base away is much larger, so this may be a read error. The chain uses TRBV3-1 and TRBJ1-2; no reliable D call. V lost 5 bases to trimming and J lost 4 bases, with 23 bases between them. From germline, CDR1 is LGHDT and CDR2 YNNKEL (reference sequence). This CDR3 contains 17 residues. DNA for the CDR3: TGTGCCAGCAGCTTGGTTGTCACCCCTCGAAAGACCTATGGCTACACCTTC. This sequence encodes CASSLVVTPRKTYGYTF. The whole variable domain, filled in from reference TRBV3-1 and TRBJ1-2, reads DTAVSQTPKYLVTQMGNDKSIKCEQNLGHDTMYWYKQDSKKFLKIMFSYNNKELIINETVPNRFSPKSPDKAHLNLHINSLELGDSAVYFCASSLVVTPRKTYGYTFGSGTRLTVV.

This clonotype has ten or more counts. The chain couples TRBV7-8 to TRBJ2-7, with D unclear. Germline assignment: CDR1 SGHVS and CDR2 FQNEAQ. V was cut by 2 bases and J by 5 bases, with 10 bases left in between. This CDR3 region has 13 residues. The CDR3 DNA reads as TGTGCCAGCAGCTTACCGCGCCGGGACGAGCAGTACTTC. It codes for CASSLPRRDEQYF.

This clonotype has a count of ten or more. The rearrangement uses TRBV11-2 and TRBJ2-1; D ambiguous. CDR1 and CDR2 (germline): SGHAT, FQNNGV. This CDR3 has 11 residues. With 3 bases removed from V and 6 bases from J, the gap between germline ends came to 3 bases. CDR3 region: CASSFTNEQFF. The DNA of the CDR3 is TGTGCCAGCAGCTTCACCAATGAGCAGTTCTTC.

The sample holds many counts of this clonotype. V usage is TRBV20-1 and J usage is TRBJ1-1; 7 nucleotides align to TRBD1. Germline assignment: CDR1 DFQATT and CDR2 SNEGSKA (reference sequence). This CDR3 has 13 residues. The V gene end was trimmed by 2 bases and the J gene end by 7 bases; junction bases not matched to a gene: 7. The CDR3 nucleotides read TGCAGTGCTAGAAGAGGGGGCAGTCTTGAAGCTTTCTTT. Translation: CSARRGGSLEAFF.

Note on this clonotype: A read error may be the cause here, since a much bigger clone is one base away. The chain recombines TRBV19 with TRBJ2-3, with D uncertain. In germline, CDR1 is LNHDA, CDR2 SQIVND (reference sequence). The CDR3 is 12 residues long. The CDR3: CASKAPNYEQLF. The CDR3 nucleotides read TGTGCCAGTAAGGCGCCCAACTATGAGCAGTTATTC.